This is a list of T cell receptor beta chains from one sample in a study of PD-L1 blockade in urothelial cancer. Clones were read by immunoSEQ multiplex PCR, and TCRdb kept only the in-frame ones, dropping some. The sample contains roughly 54,000 clones, 87% of which appear only once. The material sequenced was PBMCs, taken around atezolizumab (anti-PD-L1) treatment. Receptors originate from a woman in her fifties or sixties with urothelial cancer. CDR3s include the opening cysteine and the closing phenylalanine or tryptophan. D genes are given only for firm matches. The size field is filled for only some rows; it gives once, few, many or a size class.

D	V	size	J	DNA	CDR3
-	TRBV7-3	once	TRBJ2-1	TGTGCCAGCAGTTCCCCGGGACTTAAACTATTCTTC	CASSSPGLKLFF
TRBD1	TRBV7-9	once	TRBJ2-7	TGTGCCAGCAGCAACCGGGACAGTCCTTACGAGCAGTACTTC	CASSNRDSPYEQYF
-	TRBV6-5	-	TRBJ2-7	TGTGCCAGCAGTTACTCCCCCCGGCAGGGTCCCGACGAGCAGTACTTC	CASSYSPRQGPDEQYF
-	TRBV29-1	-	TRBJ1-2	TGCAGCGGTCTGCAGGGTTGGGGCTATGGCTACACCTTC	CSGLQGWGYGYTF
-	TRBV9	-	TRBJ1-1	TGTGCCAGCAGCGCTATGCAGGGAGGAGAAACTGAAGCTTTCTTT	CASSAMQGGETEAFF
TRBD1	TRBV5-4	-	TRBJ2-5	TGTGCCAGCAGCCAGACAGGGGAAGGAGAGACCCAGTACTTC	CASSQTGEGETQYF
-	TRBV7-9	few	TRBJ1-5	TGTGCCAGCAGCTTAGAGGTTTCGGGGGACCAGCCCCAGCATTTT	CASSLEVSGDQPQHF
TRBD1	TRBV10-1	once	TRBJ2-2	TGCGCCAGCAGTGAGTCTCGGGACAGGGGGCATGGGAACACCGGGGAGCTGTTTTTT	CASSESRDRGHGNTGELFF
-	TRBV6-5	once	TRBJ1-4	TGTGCCAGCAGTTCCACGGGGGCAACTAATGAAAAACTGTTTTTT	CASSSTGATNEKLFF
TRBD1	TRBV5-6	-	TRBJ1-4	TGTGCCAGCAGCTTACAGGGGGCAACTAATGAAAAACTGTTTTTT	CASSLQGATNEKLFF